This T cell receptor beta chain was found in a study of radiotherapy plus CTLA-4 blockade in lung cancer. Overall study: Objective responses were observed in around 17% of patients, and disease control was achieved by approximately 32%. Study-level results: TCR clones originating in tumors grew in number in blood after radiotherapy plus ipilimumab.

The protocol was immunoSEQ multiplex PCR, while the TCRdb copy is restricted to in-frame clones and leaves out a portion. This table holds 95,000 to 150,000 clones, around 89% found once. Comment on this clone: Its antigen is undetermined.

Those patients who had chemo-refractory metastatic non-small-cell lung cancer were given focal radiation along with CTLA-4 blockade through ipilimumab. The CDR3 has 14 residues. Trimming left V 4 bases short and J 2 bases short, with 8 bases between. Germline loops: CDR1 SGHAT, CDR2 FQNNGV. The V and J genes are TRBV11-2 and TRBJ1-4; D gene unclear. The TCR was taken from a human donor with non-small cell lung cancer that progressed on radiotherapy plus ipilimumab. Sequencing used peripheral blood, obtained from a patient treated with radiotherapy plus ipilimumab. The CDR3 nucleotides are TGTGCCAGCAGCTCGGTGGGGACTAATGAAAAACTGTTTTTT. Translated: CASSSVGTNEKLFF.